This T cell receptor beta chain was profiled in a study of blood T cell repertoires in COVID-19 (TCRdb year 2020). Broadly, across the study: The collaborator samples originated in the United States, Italy and Spain and spanned the acute and convalescent phases of COVID-19. The prospective study material was composed of cDNA or gDNA derived from T cells, B-cell-depleted T cells, or PBMCs. Subjects who had been exposed to COVID-19, were actively infected with it, or had recovered from it provided the deeply sampled blood TCRbeta repertoires that made up the dataset. A freely available public database, intended as a resource for researchers studying the immune response to SARS-CoV-2, is where the repertoires were released. The samples were drawn from the first 160 participants of the ongoing ImmuneRACE study and from over a thousand subjects provided by 6 global collaborators. Sample metadata almost always included a de-identified subject ID, COVID-19 status, age in years and sex. Where HLA class I and class II types were available, the types were taken from metadata supplied by the sample provider, not from assay-based typing.

A second Seattle source provided samples from volunteer blood donors who had recovered from COVID-19. Whole blood was collected in K2EDTA tubes by collaborating institutions according to the institutions' own protocols. Collaborator samples were shipped for TCRbeta analysis as frozen whole blood, isolated PBMCs, or DNA extracted from either sample type. Measured from the cysteine to the phenylalanine, the CDR3 is 15 residues long. The CDR3 DNA has 45 bases and is translated from base 1. The CDR1 and CDR2 encoded by the germline V gene are SGHTA and FQGTGA. V loses 8 bases of germline sequence and J loses 5 bases, and the interval between the two ends is 21 bases. On this clone: Its antigen specificity is not known. There are no base qualities to consult, and no much larger clone falls within one base.

What the study reported, not specific to this receptor: How much clinical and demographic metadata was included differed by source and by participant, and the metadata was provided uncurated.

TCRbeta CDR3 regions were amplified from genomic DNA using the immunoSEQ Assay, a bias-controlled multiplex PCR. The authors' analysis ran thus. The number of nucleated cells in each sample was estimated by amplification of reference gene primers within the assay. Sequence reads were collapsed and filtered to measure the absolute abundance of every unique TCRbeta CDR3 rearrangement. For each sample, productive Simpson clonality was calculated by taking the square root of Simpson's diversity index across productive rearrangements. TCRdb retrieved this table from immuneACCESS and kept in-frame rearrangements only. Not all clones are present; in checked studies, unresolved V genes account for under half, and no reason is known for the remainder. The V and J calls and the clone size are those of that table, but D and trimming were determined from the DNA. For this sample the table gives under 300,000 clones, of which under 85% were detected only once. The top ten constitute roughly 1.9% of the sample.

This receptor was obtained from a young man who had recovered from COVID-19. The sample was peripheral blood. The rearrangement combines TRBV7-3 with TRBJ1-2, with an unclear D gene assignment. The CDR3 is CASPSSQKSRYGYTF. The nucleotide sequence reads TGTGCCAGCCCCTCTAGCCAGAAAAGCCGATATGGCTACACCTTC.